The clone carrying this TCR beta chain was seen more than once but under ten times. These data belong to a study of shared clonotypes between healthy human individuals. The naive CD8 fraction comprised CD45RO-negative cells positively selected for CCR7 and excluded terminally differentiated effector memory CD45RA+ cells. Using immunoSEQ multiplex PCR, the repertoire was profiled, and TCRdb retains in-frame clones only, with some absent. The sample holds hundreds of thousands of clones; about 97% are singletons and the top ten take about 0.22%. Trimming removed 1 base from V and 4 bases from J, with 2 bases in between. The CDR3 length is 12 residues. From germline, CDR1 is SGHVS and CDR2 FQNEAQ.

This receptor was identified in a man aged 30 to 39 in good health. Sequences were obtained from naive CD8+ T cells sorted from blood. The chain couples TRBV7-8 to TRBJ2-1; D is undetermined. DNA of the CDR3: TGTGCCAGCAGCTTAGTTTACAATGAGCAGTTCTTC. Its protein product is CASSLVYNEQFF.